This is a list of T cell receptor beta chains from one sample in a study of high-grade serous ovarian cancer treatment subgroups. Assay: immunoSEQ multiplex PCR; the TCRdb copy retains only in-frame clones and omits some. The data hold tens of thousands of clones, with roughly four fifths observed a single time. Material for sequencing was tumor tissue. These receptors were taken from a human donor with high-grade serous ovarian cancer. Each CDR3 is given with its conserved first and last residue. D genes are given only for firm matches. Only some rows state a clone size, as once, few, many or a class for expanded clones.

V	J	D	size	CDR3	DNA
TRBV6-1	TRBJ2-2	NA	once	CASSEPPTETGELFF	TGTGCCAGCAGTGAACCCCCAACAGAGACCGGGGAGCTGTTTTTT
TRBV5-1	TRBJ2-1	TRBD2	NA	CASSGTSGRLTYNEQFF	TGCGCCAGCAGCGGGACTAGCGGGAGACTAACCTACAATGAGCAGTTCTTC
TRBV5-1	TRBJ2-4	TRBD1	NA	CASSLAGQGHIQYF	TGCGCCAGCAGCTTGGCCGGACAGGGTCACATTCAGTACTTC
TRBV10-3	TRBJ2-7	NA	NA	CAISVLQGDEQYF	TGTGCCATCAGTGTATTACAGGGAGACGAGCAGTACTTC
TRBV7-2	TRBJ2-2	TRBD1	NA	CASSPNRGSTGELFF	TGTGCCAGCAGCCCCAACAGGGGCAGTACCGGGGAGCTGTTTTTT
TRBV5-4	TRBJ2-1	TRBD2	NA	CASSPSGSPYNEQFF	TGTGCCAGCAGCCCAAGCGGGAGTCCCTACAATGAGCAGTTCTTC
TRBV5-1	TRBJ1-6	NA	NA	CASSLERGNSPLHF	TGCGCCAGCAGCTTGGAACGGGGTAATTCACCCCTCCACTTT
TRBV4-1	TRBJ2-5	TRBD1	NA	CASSQDEDREFFNQYF	TGCGCCAGCAGCCAAGATGAGGACAGGGAGTTTTTTAACCAGTACTTC
TRBV6-6	TRBJ2-7	NA	NA	CASWTFGYEQYF	TGTGCCAGCTGGACCTTTGGCTACGAGCAGTACTTC
TRBV6-5	TRBJ2-7	NA	NA	CASSYSEKNEQYF	TGTGCCAGCAGTTACTCGGAGAAGAACGAGCAGTACTTC
TRBV9	TRBJ2-1	NA	once	CASSGSIDFSPNEQFF	TGTGCCAGCAGCGGATCAATCGACTTCTCCCCCAATGAGCAGTTCTTC
TRBV7-9	TRBJ1-1	NA	few	CASSLGGEATEAFF	TGTGCCAGCAGCTTAGGCGGGGAGGCAACTGAAGCTTTCTTT
TRBV27	TRBJ1-5	NA	NA	CASSLSDDQPQHF	TGTGCCAGCAGTTTATCGGACGATCAGCCCCAGCATTTT
TRBV11-2	TRBJ2-4	NA	NA	CASSFATAKNIQYF	TGTGCCAGCAGCTTTGCGACTGCCAAAAACATTCAGTACTTC
TRBV6-1	TRBJ1-2	TRBD1	NA	CASSGWDRGRRPYGYTF	TGTGCCAGCAGTGGATGGGACAGGGGGCGGAGGCCCTATGGCTACACCTTC
TRBV30	TRBJ2-3	NA	NA	CAWSLNAGMGTDTQYF	TGTGCCTGGTCCCTAAACGCGGGAATGGGGACAGATACGCAGTATTTT
TRBV9	TRBJ1-2	NA	NA	CASSARGNYGYTF	TGTGCCAGCAGCGCCCGGGGTAACTATGGCTACACCTTC
TRBV2	TRBJ2-7	TRBD1	NA	CASGTGLLEQYF	TGTGCCAGCGGGACAGGCCTCTTGGAGCAGTACTTC
TRBV10-1	TRBJ1-5	NA	NA	CASSGQGLNNQPQHF	TGCGCCAGCAGTGGCCAGGGTCTTAACAATCAGCCCCAGCATTTT
TRBV11-2	TRBJ1-5	NA	NA	CASSRDGPWGQPQHF	TGTGCCAGCAGCCGGGACGGTCCCTGGGGGCAGCCCCAGCATTTT
TRBV28	TRBJ2-5	NA	NA	CASSALQGSNKGGVTQYF	TGTGCCAGCAGTGCCCTACAGGGCTCCAATAAAGGGGGGGTGACCCAGTACTTC
TRBV28	TRBJ2-1	TRBD2	NA	CASSFRTSGRRQFF	TGTGCCAGCAGTTTTCGGACTAGCGGAAGACGGCAGTTCTTC
TRBV7-3	TRBJ2-3	TRBD2	NA	CASSPGLASDTQYF	TGTGCCAGCAGCCCCGGACTAGCGTCAGATACGCAGTATTTT
TRBV27	TRBJ2-2	NA	NA	CASSHQGGGELFF	TGTGCCAGCAGCCATCAGGGGGGCGGGGAGCTGTTTTTT
TRBV19	TRBJ1-1	NA	few	CASSINSNTEAFF	TGTGCCAGTAGTATCAACTCTAACACTGAAGCTTTCTTT
TRBV5-6	TRBJ1-2	NA	few	CASSLVQDYGYTF	TGTGCCAGCAGCTTGGTTCAGGACTATGGCTACACCTTC
TRBV29-1	TRBJ2-7	NA	NA	CSVVRDGAYEQYF	TGCAGCGTTGTAAGGGACGGAGCCTACGAGCAGTACTTC
TRBV30	TRBJ2-2	TRBD2	once	CAWSFFGRGRELFF	TGTGCCTGGAGTTTTTTCGGGAGGGGCCGGGAGCTGTTTTTT
TRBV30	TRBJ1-5	NA	NA	CAWREGSNQPQHF	TGTGCCTGGAGAGAGGGGAGCAATCAGCCCCAGCATTTT
TRBV7-8	TRBJ2-7	NA	NA	CASSLASTTYEQYF	TGTGCCAGCAGCTTGGCTTCGACTACCTACGAGCAGTACTTC
TRBV9	TRBJ2-2	NA	NA	CASSVSGRANTGELFF	TGTGCCAGCAGCGTTTCAGGCCGGGCGAACACCGGGGAGCTGTTTTTT
TRBV15	TRBJ1-3	NA	NA	CATSRERDNSGNTIYF	TGTGCCACCAGCAGAGAACGGGACAACTCTGGAAACACCATATATTTT
TRBV28	TRBJ1-1	NA	NA	CASSFLQWSMNTEAFF	TGTGCCAGCAGTTTCCTTCAGTGGTCGATGAACACTGAAGCTTTCTTT
TRBV9	TRBJ2-2	TRBD2	NA	CASSSQAGLAGYTGELFF	TGTGCCAGCAGCTCACAGGCGGGGCTAGCGGGATACACCGGGGAGCTGTTTTTT
TRBV7-9	TRBJ2-3	NA	NA	CASSRTGYTDTQYF	TGTGCCAGCAGCCGAACAGGGTACACAGATACGCAGTATTTT
TRBV6-1	TRBJ1-1	TRBD1	NA	CAGKKGGLNTEAFF	TGTGCCGGAAAAAAAGGGGGCCTAAACACTGAAGCTTTCTTT
TRBV2	TRBJ1-2	NA	NA	CASSLRGYGYTF	TGTGCCAGCAGTCTTAGGGGCTATGGCTACACCTTC
TRBV9	TRBJ1-3	NA	NA	CASSVGAFSGNTIYF	TGTGCCAGCAGCGTCGGGGCCTTCTCTGGAAACACCATATATTTT
TRBV28	TRBJ2-1	NA	NA	CASRGAGTHYNEQFF	TGTGCCAGCAGAGGTGCCGGGACACACTACAATGAGCAGTTCTTC
TRBV30	TRBJ2-7	TRBD2	NA	CAWSRTSGYYEQYF	TGTGCCTGGAGCCGGACTAGCGGATACTACGAGCAGTACTTC
TRBV2	TRBJ2-3	NA	NA	CASSVQSTTDTQYF	TGTGCCAGCAGTGTTCAGTCAACAACAGATACGCAGTATTTT
TRBV6-1	TRBJ2-2	TRBD2	NA	CASRPSGSNTGELFF	TGTGCCAGCAGACCAAGCGGGAGTAACACCGGGGAGCTGTTTTTT
TRBV18	TRBJ2-7	NA	NA	CASSQSTGNYEQYF	TGTGCCAGCTCCCAGAGTACAGGGAACTACGAGCAGTACTTC
TRBV7-3	TRBJ2-1	TRBD2	NA	CASSLAGGPNEQFF	TGTGCCAGCAGCTTAGCGGGAGGGCCCAATGAGCAGTTCTTC
TRBV4-2	TRBJ1-1	NA	NA	CASSQDFSLENTEAFF	TGTGCCAGCAGCCAAGATTTTTCGTTAGAGAACACTGAAGCTTTCTTT
TRBV18	TRBJ2-3	TRBD1	NA	CASSLNRGHTDTQYF	TGTGCCAGCTCACTAAACAGGGGGCACACAGATACGCAGTATTTT